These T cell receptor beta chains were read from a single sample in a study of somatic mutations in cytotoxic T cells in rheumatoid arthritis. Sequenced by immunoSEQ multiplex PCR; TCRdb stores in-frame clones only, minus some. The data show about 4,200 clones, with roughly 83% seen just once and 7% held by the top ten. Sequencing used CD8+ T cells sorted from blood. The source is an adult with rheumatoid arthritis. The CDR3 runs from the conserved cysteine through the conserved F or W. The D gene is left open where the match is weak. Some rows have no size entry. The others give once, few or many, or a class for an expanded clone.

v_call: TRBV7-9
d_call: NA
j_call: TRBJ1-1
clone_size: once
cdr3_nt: TGTGCCAGCAGCCGGGGGTACACTGAAGCTTTCTTT
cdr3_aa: CASSRGYTEAFF

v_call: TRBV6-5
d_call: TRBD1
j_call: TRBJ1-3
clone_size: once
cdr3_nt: TGTGCCAGCAGGCCCGACAGGGCCGGAAACACCATATATTTT
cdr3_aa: CASRPDRAGNTIYF

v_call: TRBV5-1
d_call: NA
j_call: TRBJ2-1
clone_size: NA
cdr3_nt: TGCGCCAGCAGCTTAACAGGGGCGGGGAATGAGCAGTTCTTC
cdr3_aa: CASSLTGAGNEQFF

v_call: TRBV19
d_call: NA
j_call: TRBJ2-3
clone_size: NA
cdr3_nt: TGTGCCAGTAGTATGCTTAGTACCGATACGCAGTATTTT
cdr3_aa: CASSMLSTDTQYF

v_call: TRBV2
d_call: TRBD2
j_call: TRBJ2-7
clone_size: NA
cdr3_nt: TGTGCCAGCAGTAACCGGGGGGGCTACGAGCAGTACTTC
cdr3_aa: CASSNRGGYEQYF

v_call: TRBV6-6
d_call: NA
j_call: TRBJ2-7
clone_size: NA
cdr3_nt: TGTGCCAGCAGTCCCGTTGACAGCTACGAGCAGTACTTC
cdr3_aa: CASSPVDSYEQYF

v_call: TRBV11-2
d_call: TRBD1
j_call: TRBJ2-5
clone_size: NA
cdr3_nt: TGTGCCAGCAGCTTAGGGCCGGGACAGGGAAAGACCCAGTACTTC
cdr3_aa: CASSLGPGQGKTQYF

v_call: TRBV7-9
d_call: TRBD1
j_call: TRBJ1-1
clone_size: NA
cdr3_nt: TGTGCCAGCAGCTTGGACAGGGTAAACACTGAAGCTTTCTTT
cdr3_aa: CASSLDRVNTEAFF

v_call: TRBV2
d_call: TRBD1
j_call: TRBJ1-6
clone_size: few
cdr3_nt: TGTGCCAGCGGACCGACAGGGGTTAATTCACCCCTCCACTTT
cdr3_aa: CASGPTGVNSPLHF

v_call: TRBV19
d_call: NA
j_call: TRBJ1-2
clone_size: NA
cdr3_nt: TGTGCCAGTAGTAAGCGGGGGTCGGCAGAAGCTAACTATGGCTACACCTTC
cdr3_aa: CASSKRGSAEANYGYTF

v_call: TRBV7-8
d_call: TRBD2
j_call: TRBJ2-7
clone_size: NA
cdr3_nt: TGTGCCAGCAGCTTAATTGGCGGGGGTTCCTACGAGCAGTACTTC
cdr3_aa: CASSLIGGGSYEQYF

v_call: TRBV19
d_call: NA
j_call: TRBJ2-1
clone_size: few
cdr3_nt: TGTGCCAGTAGTTACTATAGCAATGAGCAGTTCTTC
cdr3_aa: CASSYYSNEQFF

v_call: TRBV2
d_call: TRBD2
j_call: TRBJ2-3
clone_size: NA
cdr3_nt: TGTGCCAGCAGACCCGGACTAGCGGGGAGCACAGATACGCAGTATTTT
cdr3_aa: CASRPGLAGSTDTQYF

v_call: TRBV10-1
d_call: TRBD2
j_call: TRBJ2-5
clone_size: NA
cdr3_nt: TGCGCCAGCAGCGCTAGCGGGGGGGCGGGGAAGACCCAGTACTTC
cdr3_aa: CASSASGGAGKTQYF

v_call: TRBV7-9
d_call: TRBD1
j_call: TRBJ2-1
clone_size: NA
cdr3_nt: TGTGCCAGCAGATCCGACAGGGTTGAGCAGTTCTTC
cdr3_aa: CASRSDRVEQFF

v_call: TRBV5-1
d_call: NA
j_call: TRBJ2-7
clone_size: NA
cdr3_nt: TGCGCCAGCAGCTTGGGCCCTGGGGGGTTGGCGAGCGAGCAGTACTTC
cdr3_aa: CASSLGPGGLASEQYF

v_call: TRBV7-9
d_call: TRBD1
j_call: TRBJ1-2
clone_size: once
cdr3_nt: TGTGCCAGCAGCTTTACGACAGGGTGGATGGGCTACACCTTC
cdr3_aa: CASSFTTGWMGYTF

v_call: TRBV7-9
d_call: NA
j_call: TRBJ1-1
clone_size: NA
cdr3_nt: TGTGCCAGCAGCTTTTGGACAGACATAACTAACACTGAAGCTTTCTTT
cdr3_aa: CASSFWTDITNTEAFF

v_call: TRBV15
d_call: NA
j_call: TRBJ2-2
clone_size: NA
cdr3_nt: TGTGCCACCAGCAGAGCGGGGACGAACACCGGGGAGCTGTTTTTT
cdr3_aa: CATSRAGTNTGELFF

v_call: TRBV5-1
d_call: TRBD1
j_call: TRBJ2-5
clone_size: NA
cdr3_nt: TGCGCCAGCAGCGGACAGGGTGAGGAGACCCAGTACTTC
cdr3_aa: CASSGQGEETQYF

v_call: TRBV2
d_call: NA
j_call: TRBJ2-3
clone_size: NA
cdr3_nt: TGTGCCAGCCCTCGACTCCTCACAGATACGCAGTATTTT
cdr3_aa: CASPRLLTDTQYF

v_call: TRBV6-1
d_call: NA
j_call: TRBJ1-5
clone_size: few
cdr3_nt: TGTGCCAGCAGTGGACGGGCAGGCAATCAGCCCCAGCATTTT
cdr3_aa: CASSGRAGNQPQHF

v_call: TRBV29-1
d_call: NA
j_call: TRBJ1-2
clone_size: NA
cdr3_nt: TGCAGCGTTGAAGATCAAGGTGGGCTCTATGGCTACACCTTC
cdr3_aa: CSVEDQGGLYGYTF

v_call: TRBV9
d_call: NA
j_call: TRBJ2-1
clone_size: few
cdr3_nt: TGTGCCAGCAGCGTAGTAGGCGACAATGAGCAGTTCTTC
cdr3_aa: CASSVVGDNEQFF

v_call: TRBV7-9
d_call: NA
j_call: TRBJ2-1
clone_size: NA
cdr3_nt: TGTGCCAGCAGCTTTTCATTGCCCGGGAATGAGCAGTTCTTC
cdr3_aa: CASSFSLPGNEQFF

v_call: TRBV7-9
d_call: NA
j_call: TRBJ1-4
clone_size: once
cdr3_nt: TGTGCCAGCAGCTTGGGACCTGCAACTAATGAAAAACTGTTTTTT
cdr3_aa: CASSLGPATNEKLFF

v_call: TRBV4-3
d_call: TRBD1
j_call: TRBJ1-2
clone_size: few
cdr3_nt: TGCGCCAGCAGCCAAGTTGGGGACAGCATTCTTAGGGGGGATGGCTACACCTTC
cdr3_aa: CASSQVGDSILRGDGYTF

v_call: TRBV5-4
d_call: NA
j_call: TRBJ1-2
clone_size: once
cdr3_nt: TGTGCCAGCAGCTTACAGGGAGGTGTTGACTATGGCTACACCTTC
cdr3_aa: CASSLQGGVDYGYTF

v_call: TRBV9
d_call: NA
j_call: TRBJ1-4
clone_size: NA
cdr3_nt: TGTGCCAGCAGCGTAGAGGGAGTAAGTAATGAAAAACTGTTTTTT
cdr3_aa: CASSVEGVSNEKLFF

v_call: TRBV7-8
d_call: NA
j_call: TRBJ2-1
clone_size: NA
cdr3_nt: TGTGCCAGCAGCTTGGAACAGGGCAATGAGCAGTTCTTC
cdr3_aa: CASSLEQGNEQFF

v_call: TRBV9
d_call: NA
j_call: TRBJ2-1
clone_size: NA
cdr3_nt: TGTGCCAGCAGCGTGGAAACGGAACCTTACAATGAGCAGTTCTTC
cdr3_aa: CASSVETEPYNEQFF

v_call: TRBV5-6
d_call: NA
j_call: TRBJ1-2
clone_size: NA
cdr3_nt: TGTGCCAGCAGCTTGGTATCGGGAGGAGGCTACACCTTC
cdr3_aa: CASSLVSGGGYTF

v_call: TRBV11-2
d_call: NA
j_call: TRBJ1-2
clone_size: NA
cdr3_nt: TGTGCCAGCAGCTCGTCCACTGAAGAGTATGGCTACACCTTC
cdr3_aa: CASSSSTEEYGYTF

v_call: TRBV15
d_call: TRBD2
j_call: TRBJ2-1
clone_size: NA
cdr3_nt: TGTGCCACCAGCAGAGAGGGTGGGCTAGCGGGGGGTTACAATGAGCAGTTCTTC
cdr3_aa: CATSREGGLAGGYNEQFF

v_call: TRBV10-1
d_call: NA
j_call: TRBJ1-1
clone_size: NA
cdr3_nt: TGCGCCAGCGGGGATTCGGGGGGCGAAGCTTTCTTT
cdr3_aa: CASGDSGGEAFF

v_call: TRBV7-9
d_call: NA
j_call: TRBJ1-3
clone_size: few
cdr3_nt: TGTGCCAGCAGCCCTTGGACGGACTCTGGAAACACCATATATTTT
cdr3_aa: CASSPWTDSGNTIYF

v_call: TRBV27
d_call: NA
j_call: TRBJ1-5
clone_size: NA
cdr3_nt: TGTGCCAGCAGAGCAGGGAATCAGCCCCAGCATTTT
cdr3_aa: CASRAGNQPQHF

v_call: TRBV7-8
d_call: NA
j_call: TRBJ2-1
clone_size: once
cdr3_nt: TGTGCCAGCAGCCTTGACTACAATGAGCAGTTCTTC
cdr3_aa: CASSLDYNEQFF

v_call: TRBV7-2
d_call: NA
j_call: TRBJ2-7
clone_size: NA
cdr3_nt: TGTGCCAGCAGCTTAGCGCCGGGATCCTACGAGCAGTACTTC
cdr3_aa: CASSLAPGSYEQYF

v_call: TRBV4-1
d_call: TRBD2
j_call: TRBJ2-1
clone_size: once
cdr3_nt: TGCGCCAGCAGCCAAGAGAAGTCGGCTAGCGGGGTCGGCGTAAACAATGAGCAGTTCTTC
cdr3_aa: CASSQEKSASGVGVNNEQFF

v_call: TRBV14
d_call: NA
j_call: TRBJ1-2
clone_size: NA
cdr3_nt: TGTGCCAGCAGCCTAGGAAGAAGGAATGGCTACACCTTC
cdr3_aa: CASSLGRRNGYTF

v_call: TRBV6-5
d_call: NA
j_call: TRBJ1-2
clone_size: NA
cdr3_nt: TGTGCCAGCAGTTACTCAGACAGAAATAACTATGGCTACACCTTC
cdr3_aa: CASSYSDRNNYGYTF

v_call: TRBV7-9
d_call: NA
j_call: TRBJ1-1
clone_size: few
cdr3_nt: TGTGCCAGCAGCCCCCTGGAGGCAGGAATGAACACTGAAGCTTTCTTT
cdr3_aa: CASSPLEAGMNTEAFF

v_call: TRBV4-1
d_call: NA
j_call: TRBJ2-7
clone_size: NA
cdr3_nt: TGCGCCAGCAGCCAAGATCTGGCAGGTTGGGAGCAGTACTTC
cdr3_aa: CASSQDLAGWEQYF

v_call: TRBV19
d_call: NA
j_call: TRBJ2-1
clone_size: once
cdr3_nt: TGTGCCAGTAAGGGCAGGGGGGGATTGAATGAGCAGTTCTTC
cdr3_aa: CASKGRGGLNEQFF